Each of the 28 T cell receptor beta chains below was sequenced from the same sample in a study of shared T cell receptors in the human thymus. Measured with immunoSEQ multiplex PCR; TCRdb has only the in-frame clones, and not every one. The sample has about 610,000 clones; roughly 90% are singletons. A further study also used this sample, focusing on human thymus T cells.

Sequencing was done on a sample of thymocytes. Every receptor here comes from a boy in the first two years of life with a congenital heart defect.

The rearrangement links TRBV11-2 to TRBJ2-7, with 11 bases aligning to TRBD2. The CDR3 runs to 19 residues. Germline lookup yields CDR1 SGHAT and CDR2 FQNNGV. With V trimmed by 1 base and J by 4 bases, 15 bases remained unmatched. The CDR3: CASSLGSDATSGSRYEQYF. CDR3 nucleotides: TGTGCCAGCAGCTTAGGGTCGGACGCTACTAGCGGGAGCCGATACGAGCAGTACTTC.

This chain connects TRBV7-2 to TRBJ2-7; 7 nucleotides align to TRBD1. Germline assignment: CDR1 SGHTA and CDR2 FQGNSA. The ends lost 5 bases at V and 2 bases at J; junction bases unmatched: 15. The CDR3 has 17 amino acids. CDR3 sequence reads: CASSLVQGQPETYEQYF. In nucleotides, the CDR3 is TGTGCCAGCAGCCTAGTCCAGGGACAGCCCGAGACCTACGAGCAGTACTTC.

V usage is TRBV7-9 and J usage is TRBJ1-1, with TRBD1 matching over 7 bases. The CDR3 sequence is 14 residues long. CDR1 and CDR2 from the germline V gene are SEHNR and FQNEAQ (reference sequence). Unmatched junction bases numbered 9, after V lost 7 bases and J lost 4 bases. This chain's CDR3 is CASTADRSGTEAFF. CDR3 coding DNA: TGTGCCAGCACCGCGGACAGGAGTGGCACTGAAGCTTTCTTT.

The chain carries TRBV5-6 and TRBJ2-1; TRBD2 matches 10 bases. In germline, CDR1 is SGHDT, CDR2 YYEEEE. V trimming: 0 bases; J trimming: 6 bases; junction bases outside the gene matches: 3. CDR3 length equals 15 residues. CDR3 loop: CASSLGSGRANEQFF. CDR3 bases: TGTGCCAGCAGCTTGGGGAGCGGGAGGGCCAATGAGCAGTTCTTC.

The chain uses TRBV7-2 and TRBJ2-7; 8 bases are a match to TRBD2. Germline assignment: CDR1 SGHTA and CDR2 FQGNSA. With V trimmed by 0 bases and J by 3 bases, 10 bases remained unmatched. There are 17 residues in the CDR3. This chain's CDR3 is CASSLAFRAGVRYEQYF. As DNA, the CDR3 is TGTGCCAGCAGCTTAGCGTTCAGAGCGGGAGTGCGCTACGAGCAGTACTTC.

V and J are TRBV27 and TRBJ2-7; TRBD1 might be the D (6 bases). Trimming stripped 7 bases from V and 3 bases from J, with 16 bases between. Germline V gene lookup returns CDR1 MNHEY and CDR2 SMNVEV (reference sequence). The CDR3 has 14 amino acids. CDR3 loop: CASKKSRTDYEQYF. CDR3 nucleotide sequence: TGTGCCAGCAAGAAATCAAGGACAGACTACGAGCAGTACTTC.

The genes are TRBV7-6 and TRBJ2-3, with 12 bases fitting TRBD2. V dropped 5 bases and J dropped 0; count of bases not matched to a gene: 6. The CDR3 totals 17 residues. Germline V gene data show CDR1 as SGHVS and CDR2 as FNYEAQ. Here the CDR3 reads CASSTRLAGESTDTQYF. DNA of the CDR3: TGTGCCAGCAGCACCCGACTAGCGGGAGAAAGCACAGATACGCAGTATTTT.

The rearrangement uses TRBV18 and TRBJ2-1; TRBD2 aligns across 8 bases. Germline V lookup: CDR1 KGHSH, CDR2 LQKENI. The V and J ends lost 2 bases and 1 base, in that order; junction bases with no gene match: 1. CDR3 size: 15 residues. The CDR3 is CASSPTGGSYNEQFF. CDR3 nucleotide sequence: TGTGCCAGCTCACCAACGGGGGGGTCCTACAATGAGCAGTTCTTC.

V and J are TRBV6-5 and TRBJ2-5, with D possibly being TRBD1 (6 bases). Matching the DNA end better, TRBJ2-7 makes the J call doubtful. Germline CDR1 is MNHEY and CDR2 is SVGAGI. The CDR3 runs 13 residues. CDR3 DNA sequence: TGTGCCAGCAGCGCGGACAGAGCCTACGAGCAGTACTTC. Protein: CASSADRAYEQYF.

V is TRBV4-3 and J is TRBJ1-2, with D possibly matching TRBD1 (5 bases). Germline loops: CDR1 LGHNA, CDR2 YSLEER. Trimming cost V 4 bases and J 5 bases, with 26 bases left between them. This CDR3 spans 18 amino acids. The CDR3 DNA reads TGCGCCAGCAGCCTGGGGAGTGTGGGGCGGGGGTTGGAGTATGGCTACACCTTC. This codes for CASSLGSVGRGLEYGYTF.

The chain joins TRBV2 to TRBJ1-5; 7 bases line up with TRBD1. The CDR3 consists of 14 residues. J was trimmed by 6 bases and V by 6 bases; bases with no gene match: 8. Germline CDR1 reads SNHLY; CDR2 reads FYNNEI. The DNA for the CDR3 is TGTGCCAGCAGCCACAGGGGACGAACTCAGCCCCAGCATTTT. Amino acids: CASSHRGRTQPQHF.

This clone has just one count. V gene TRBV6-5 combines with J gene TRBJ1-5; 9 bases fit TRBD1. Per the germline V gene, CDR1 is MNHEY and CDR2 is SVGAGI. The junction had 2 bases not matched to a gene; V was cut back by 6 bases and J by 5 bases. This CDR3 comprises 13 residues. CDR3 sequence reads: CASRRDRDQPQHF. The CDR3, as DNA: TGTGCCAGCAGACGGGACAGGGATCAGCCCCAGCATTTT.

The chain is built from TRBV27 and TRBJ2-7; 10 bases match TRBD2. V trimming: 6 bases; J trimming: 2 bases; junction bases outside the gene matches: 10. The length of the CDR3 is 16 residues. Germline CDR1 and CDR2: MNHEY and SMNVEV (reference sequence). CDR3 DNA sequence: TGTGCCAGCAGGCCGGCGACCGGGACTAGCGCCTACGAGCAGTACTTC. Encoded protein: CASRPATGTSAYEQYF.

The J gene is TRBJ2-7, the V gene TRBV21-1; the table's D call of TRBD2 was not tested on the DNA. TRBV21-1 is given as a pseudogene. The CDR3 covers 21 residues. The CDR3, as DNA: TGTGCCAGCAGCACTCCACGCCCTGTGTTCTGGACTAGCGGGCTTCGCGACGAGCAGTACTTC. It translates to CASSTPRPVFWTSGLRDEQYF.

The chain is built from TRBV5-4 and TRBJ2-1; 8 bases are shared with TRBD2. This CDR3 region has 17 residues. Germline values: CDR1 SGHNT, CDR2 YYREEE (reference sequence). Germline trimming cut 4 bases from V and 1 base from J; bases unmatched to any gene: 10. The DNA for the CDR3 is TGTGCCAGCAGCGCCCATCAGCGGGAGACGTCCTACAATGAGCAGTTCTTC. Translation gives CASSAHQRETSYNEQFF.

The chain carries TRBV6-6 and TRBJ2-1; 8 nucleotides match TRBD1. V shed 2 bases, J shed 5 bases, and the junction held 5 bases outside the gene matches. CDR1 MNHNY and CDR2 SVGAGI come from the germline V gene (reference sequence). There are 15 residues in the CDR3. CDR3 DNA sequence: TGTGCCAGCAGTTACCGAACAGGGGGGAACAATGAGCAGTTCTTC. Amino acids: CASSYRTGGNNEQFF.

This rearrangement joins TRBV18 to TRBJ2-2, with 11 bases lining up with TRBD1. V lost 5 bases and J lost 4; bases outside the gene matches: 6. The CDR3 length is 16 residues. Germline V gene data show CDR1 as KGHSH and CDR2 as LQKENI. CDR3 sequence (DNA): TGTGCCAGCTCATCCCCCGGGACAGGGGGCACCGGGGAGCTGTTTTTT. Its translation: CASSSPGTGGTGELFF.

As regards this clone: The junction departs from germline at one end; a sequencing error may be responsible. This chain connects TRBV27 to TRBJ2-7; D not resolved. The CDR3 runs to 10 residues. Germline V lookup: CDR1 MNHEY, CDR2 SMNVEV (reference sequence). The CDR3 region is CASSLPRLIF. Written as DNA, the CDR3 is TGTGCCAGCAGTCTCCCTCGACTGATCTTC.

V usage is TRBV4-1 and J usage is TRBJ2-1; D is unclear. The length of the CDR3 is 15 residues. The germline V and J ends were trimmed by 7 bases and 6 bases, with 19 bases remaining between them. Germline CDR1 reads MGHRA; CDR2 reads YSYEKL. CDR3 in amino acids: CASTPEVYFGNEQFF. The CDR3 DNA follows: TGCGCCAGCACCCCAGAGGTCTATTTCGGCAATGAGCAGTTCTTC.

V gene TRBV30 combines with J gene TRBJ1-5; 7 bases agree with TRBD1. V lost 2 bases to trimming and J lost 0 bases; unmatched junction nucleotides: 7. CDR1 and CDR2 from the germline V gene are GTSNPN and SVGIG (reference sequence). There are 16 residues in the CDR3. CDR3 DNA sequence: TGTGCCTGGAGTCTACCTAGGGACAGTAGCAATCAGCCCCAGCATTTT. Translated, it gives CAWSLPRDSSNQPQHF.

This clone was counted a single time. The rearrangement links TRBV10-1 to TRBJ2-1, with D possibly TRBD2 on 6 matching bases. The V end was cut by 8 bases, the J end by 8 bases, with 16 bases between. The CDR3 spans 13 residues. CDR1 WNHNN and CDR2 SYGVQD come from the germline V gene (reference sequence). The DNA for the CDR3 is TGCGCCAGCGGGACCGGGAGTACGGATGAGCAGTTCTTC. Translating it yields CASGTGSTDEQFF.

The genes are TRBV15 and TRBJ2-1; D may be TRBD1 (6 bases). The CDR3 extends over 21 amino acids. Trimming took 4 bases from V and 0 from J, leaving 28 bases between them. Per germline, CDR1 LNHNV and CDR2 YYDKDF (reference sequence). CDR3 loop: CATSKGVPNRLPTGSYNEQFF. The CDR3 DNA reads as TGTGCCACCAGCAAAGGTGTGCCCAACAGGCTCCCGACAGGCTCCTACAATGAGCAGTTCTTC.

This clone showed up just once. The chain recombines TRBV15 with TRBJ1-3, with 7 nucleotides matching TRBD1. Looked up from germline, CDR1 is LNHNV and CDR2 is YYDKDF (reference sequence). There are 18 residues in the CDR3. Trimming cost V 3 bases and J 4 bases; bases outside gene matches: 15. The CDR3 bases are TGTGCCACCAGCAGGAGACCCGAACAGGGGCCCTTAGGAAACACCATATATTTT. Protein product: CATSRRPEQGPLGNTIYF.

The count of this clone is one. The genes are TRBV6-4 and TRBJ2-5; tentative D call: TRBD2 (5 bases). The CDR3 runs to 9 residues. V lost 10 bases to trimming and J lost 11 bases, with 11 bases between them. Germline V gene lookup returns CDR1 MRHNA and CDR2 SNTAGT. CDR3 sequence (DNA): TGTGCCACCGCAAGGGAGCAGTACTTC. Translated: CATAREQYF.

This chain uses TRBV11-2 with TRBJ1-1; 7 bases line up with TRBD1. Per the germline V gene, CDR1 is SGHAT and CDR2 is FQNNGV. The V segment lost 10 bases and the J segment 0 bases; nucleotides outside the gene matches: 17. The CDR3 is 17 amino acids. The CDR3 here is CAILGQVQVLMNTEAFF. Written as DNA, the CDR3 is TGTGCCATCTTAGGACAGGTCCAAGTCCTGATGAACACTGAAGCTTTCTTT.

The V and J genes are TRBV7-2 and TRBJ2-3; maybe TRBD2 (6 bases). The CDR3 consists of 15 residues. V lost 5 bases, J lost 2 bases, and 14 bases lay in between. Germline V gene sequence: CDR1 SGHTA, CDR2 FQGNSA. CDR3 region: CASSLSGRHTDTQYF. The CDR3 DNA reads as TGTGCCAGCAGCCTCAGCGGGCGGCACACAGATACGCAGTATTTT.

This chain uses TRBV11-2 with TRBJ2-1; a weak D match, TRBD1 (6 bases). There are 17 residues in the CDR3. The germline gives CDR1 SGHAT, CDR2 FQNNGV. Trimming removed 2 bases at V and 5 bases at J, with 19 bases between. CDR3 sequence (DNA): TGTGCCAGCAGCTTATGGACTCGGTGGGACAAACACAATGAGCAGTTCTTC. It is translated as CASSLWTRWDKHNEQFF.

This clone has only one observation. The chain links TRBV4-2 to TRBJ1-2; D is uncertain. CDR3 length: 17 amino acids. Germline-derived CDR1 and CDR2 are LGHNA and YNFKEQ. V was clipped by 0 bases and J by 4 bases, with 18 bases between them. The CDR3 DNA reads TGTGCCAGCAGCCAAGAAGGCAGGTCCCCCGCACTCTATGGCTACACCTTC. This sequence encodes CASSQEGRSPALYGYTF.